This TCR beta chain is drawn from a study of T cell repertoires in cytomegalovirus infection. Study in general: Recently described HLA-C-restricted plus well-studied HLA-B-restricted CMV epitopes were used. Shared public TCR beta signatures pointed to both CMV infection and a matching HLA type.

In its sample, this clonotype was seen many times. Its antigen remains unknown. V was clipped by 6 bases and J by 7 bases, with 4 bases between them. The CDR3 runs to 10 residues. Study-level points and caveats: Individuals carrying CMV plus the relevant HLA were identified by cumulative frequency of public TCR beta families.

TCRdb re-derived calls from the reads in MiXCR, one entry per CDR3 protein. The table shows approximately 730,000 distinct CDR3 sequences, with 29% occurring only once. The chain uses TRBV12-3 or TRBV12-4 and TRBJ2-1, with D uncertain. The sequence was collected from a human donor in good health (CMV status not recorded). Some clones in this sample may be carry-over from other donors' samples. The input for sequencing was cultured CD8+ T cells from PBMCs, taken from culture after CMV antigen stimulation. The CDR3 region is CASSANEQFF. CDR3 nucleotide sequence: TGTGCCAGCAGCGCGAATGAGCAGTTCTTC.